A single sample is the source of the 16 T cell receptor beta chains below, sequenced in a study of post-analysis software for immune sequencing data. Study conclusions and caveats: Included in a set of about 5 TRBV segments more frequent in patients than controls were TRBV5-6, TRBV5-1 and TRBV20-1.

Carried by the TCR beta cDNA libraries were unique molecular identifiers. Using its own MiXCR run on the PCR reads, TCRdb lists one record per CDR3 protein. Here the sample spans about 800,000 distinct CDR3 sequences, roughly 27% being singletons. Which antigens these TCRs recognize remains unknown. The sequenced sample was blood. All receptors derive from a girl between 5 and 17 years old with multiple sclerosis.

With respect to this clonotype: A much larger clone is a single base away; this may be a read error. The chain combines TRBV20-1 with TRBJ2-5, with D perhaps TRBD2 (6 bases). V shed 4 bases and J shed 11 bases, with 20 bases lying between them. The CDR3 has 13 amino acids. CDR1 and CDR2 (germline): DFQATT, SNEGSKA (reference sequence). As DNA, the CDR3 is TGCAGTGCTAAAGGGACTGCTTACAATGAGCAGTACTTC. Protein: CSAKGTAYNEQYF.

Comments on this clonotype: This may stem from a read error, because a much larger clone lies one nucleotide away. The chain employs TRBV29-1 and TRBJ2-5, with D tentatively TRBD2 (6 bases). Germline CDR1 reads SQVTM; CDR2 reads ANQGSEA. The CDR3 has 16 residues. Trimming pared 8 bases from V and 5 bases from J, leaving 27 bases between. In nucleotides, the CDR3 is TGCAGCACTGAGGGCTCGGCGGGAACTTTTTGGGAGACCCAGTACTTC. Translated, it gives CSTEGSAGTFWETQYF.

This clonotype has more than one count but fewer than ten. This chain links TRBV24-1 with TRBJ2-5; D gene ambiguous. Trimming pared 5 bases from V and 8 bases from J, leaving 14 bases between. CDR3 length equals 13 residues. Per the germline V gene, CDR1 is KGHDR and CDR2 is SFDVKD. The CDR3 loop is CATSVSAQGTQYF. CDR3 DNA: TGTGCCACCAGTGTGTCGGCCCAAGGTACCCAGTACTTC.

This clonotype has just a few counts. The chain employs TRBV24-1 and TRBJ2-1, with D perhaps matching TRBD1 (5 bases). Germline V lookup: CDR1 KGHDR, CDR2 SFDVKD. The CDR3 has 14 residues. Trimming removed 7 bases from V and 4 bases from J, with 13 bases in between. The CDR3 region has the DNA TGTGCCACCAGCCCCCAGGGAACTTACAATGAGCAGTTCTTC. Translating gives CATSPQGTYNEQFF.

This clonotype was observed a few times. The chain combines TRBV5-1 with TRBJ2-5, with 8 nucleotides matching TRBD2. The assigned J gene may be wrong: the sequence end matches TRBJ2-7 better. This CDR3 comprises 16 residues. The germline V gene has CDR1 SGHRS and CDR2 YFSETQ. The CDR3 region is CASSWGATSGTYEQYF. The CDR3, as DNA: TGCGCCAGCAGCTGGGGGGCAACTAGCGGTACTTACGAGCAGTACTTC.

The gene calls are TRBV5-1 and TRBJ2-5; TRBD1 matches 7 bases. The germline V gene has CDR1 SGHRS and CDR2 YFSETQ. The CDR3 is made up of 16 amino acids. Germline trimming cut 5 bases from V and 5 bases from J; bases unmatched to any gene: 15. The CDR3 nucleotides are TGCGCCAGCAGTCCCCCGACAGGGTTAGGTGGTGAGACCCAGTACTTC. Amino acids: CASSPPTGLGGETQYF.

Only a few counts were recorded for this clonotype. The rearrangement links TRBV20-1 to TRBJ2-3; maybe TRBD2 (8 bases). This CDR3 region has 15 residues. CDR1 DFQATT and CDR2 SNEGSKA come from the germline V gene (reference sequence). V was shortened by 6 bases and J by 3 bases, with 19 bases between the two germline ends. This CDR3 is CSAQGGSGGTDTQYF. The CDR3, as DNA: TGCAGTGCCCAGGGGGGAAGCGGGGGAACAGATACGCAGTATTTT.

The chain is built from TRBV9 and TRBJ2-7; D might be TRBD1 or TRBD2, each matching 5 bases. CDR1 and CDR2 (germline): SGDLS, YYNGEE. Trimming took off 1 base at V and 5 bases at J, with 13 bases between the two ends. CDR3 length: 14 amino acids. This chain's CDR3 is CASSVSGGLNEQYF. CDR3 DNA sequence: TGTGCCAGCAGCGTATCTGGGGGTTTGAACGAGCAGTACTTC.

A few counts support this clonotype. CDR3 loop: CASSEARGTEAFF. CDR3 DNA sequence: TGTGCCAGCAGTGAAGCGCGAGGAACTGAAGCTTTCTTT. The chain carries TRBV6-1 and TRBJ1-1, with D unresolved. V was pared by 0 bases and J by 5 bases, with 7 bases between. Germline CDR1 and CDR2: MNHNS and SASEGT. This CDR3 spans 13 amino acids.

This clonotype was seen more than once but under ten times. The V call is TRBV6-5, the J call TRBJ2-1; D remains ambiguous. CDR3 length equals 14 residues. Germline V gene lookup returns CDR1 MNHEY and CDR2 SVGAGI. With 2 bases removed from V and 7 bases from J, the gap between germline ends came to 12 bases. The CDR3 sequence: CASSYVSPANEQFF. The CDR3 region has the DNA TGTGCCAGCAGTTACGTGTCCCCCGCGAATGAGCAGTTCTTC.

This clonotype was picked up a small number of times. For the CDR3, the DNA is TGTGCCAGCAGTTCGGTCCCCGGCAAGCCGGGCAGAAGCACAGATACGCAGTATTTT. Protein: CASSSVPGKPGRSTDTQYF. This chain joins TRBV6-5 and TRBJ2-3; no definite D call. The V end was cut by 4 bases, the J end by 0 bases, with 23 bases between. This CDR3 spans 19 amino acids. From germline, CDR1 is MNHEY and CDR2 SVGAGI.

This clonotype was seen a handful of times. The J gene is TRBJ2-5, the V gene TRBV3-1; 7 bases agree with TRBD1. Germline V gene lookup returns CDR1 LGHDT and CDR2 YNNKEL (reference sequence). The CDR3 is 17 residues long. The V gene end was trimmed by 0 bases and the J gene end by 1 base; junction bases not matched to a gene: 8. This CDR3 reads CASSQDWGTASQETQYF. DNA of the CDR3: TGTGCCAGCAGCCAAGATTGGGGGACAGCCTCCCAAGAGACCCAGTACTTC.

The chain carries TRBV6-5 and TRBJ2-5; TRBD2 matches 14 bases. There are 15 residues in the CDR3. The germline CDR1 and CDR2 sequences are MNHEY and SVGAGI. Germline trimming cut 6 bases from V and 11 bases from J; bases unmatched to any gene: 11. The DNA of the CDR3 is TGTGCCAGCAGCAGGGGACTAGCGGGAGTCCATGAGCAGTACTTC. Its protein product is CASSRGLAGVHEQYF.

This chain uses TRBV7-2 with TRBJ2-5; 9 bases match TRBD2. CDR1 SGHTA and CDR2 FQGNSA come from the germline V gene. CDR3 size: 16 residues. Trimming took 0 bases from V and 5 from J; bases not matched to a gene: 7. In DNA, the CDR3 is TGTGCCAGCAGCTTAGCCCTAGCGGGGTACAGGGAGACCCAGTACTTC. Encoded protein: CASSLALAGYRETQYF.

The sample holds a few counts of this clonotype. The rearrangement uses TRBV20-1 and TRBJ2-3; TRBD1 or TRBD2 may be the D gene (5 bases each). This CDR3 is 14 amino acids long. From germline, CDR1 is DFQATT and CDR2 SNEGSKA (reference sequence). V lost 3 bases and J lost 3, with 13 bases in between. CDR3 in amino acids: CSASSGGWTDTQYF. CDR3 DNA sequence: TGCAGTGCTAGTAGTGGGGGTTGGACAGATACGCAGTATTTT.

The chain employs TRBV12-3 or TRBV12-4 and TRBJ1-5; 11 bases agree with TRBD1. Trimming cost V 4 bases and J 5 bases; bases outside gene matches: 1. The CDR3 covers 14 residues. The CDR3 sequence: CASSWGQGDQPQHF. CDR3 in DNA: TGTGCCAGCAGTTGGGGACAGGGGGATCAGCCCCAGCATTTT.